Detailed here is one TCR beta chain. Its antigen is unknown. No base-level quality is on record; no much larger clone is a single base apart. V lost 1 base and J lost 4 bases; the stretch between them is 22 bases long. The germline V gene supplies CDR1 SQVTM and CDR2 ANQGSEA. The CDR3 runs 18 residues from the cysteine to the phenylalanine. The retained sequence is limited to the CDR3, 54 bases, with the frame set at the first base. The library was produced with the immunoSEQ multiplex PCR assay. The authors processed their data as follows. A statistical classification framework was developed to diagnose cytomegalovirus status using the catalog of TCR beta chain sequences. The immuneACCESS repertoire file appears here via TCRdb, limited to in-frame rearrangements. These files lack a portion of the clones; in checked studies, under half of the deficit traces to unresolved V genes, and the cause of the others is not known. V and J calls and clone size are copied from that table; D and trimming were computed from the DNA. The sample contains 200,000 to 250,000 clones, 80% to 85% of them found a single time. The ten largest clones capture about 14% of the sample.

The donors were included in the validation cohort of 90 to 150 subjects, a group kept apart from the roughly 690-subject first cohort. The entry originates in a study of cytomegalovirus exposure and HLA in healthy donors (dated by TCRdb to the late 2010s). Regarding the complete study: The 500 to 800 repertoires of the first cohort and the 120 or so validation repertoires were produced on the same platform, according to a later analysis. The study aimed to test whether cataloging public T cell receptors could reveal signatures of past pathogen exposure. Besides the first cohort of approximately 710 subjects, a separate validation cohort made up of 120 different subjects was used. To predict cytomegalovirus infection status, the study combined high-throughput TCR immunosequencing, statistical association of individual TCRs with disease status, and machine learning.

Summary of the overall study and its limitations: Cytomegalovirus status was reported to be diagnosed by the classifier with high specificity and sensitivity in both the original and validation cohorts. According to the authors, the approach could potentially be generalized to other disease states and immunological phenotypes. The study gave a list of 150 to 200 TCR beta chains associated with cytomegalovirus. In vitro tests confirmed that three of the cytomegalovirus-associated TCR beta chains recognize cytomegalovirus antigens. Most TCR sequences were observed very rarely across donors, whereas some public TCRs were present in many individuals. Subsequent analysis determined that TCRs grouped into clusters in the first cohort also showed a tendency toward co-occurrence across the 130 or so validation repertoires, and 94% of cluster scores exceeded 0. The validation cohort had no HLA typing available for a later analysis, so co-occurrence within that cohort was assessed over all 120 or so repertoires.

The material sequenced was PBMCs. The sequence joins TRBV29-1 to TRBJ2-2; TRBD1 is a weak D gene call, 7 bases matching. The origin of this receptor is a woman between 25 and 40 years old in good health and CMV-seropositive. CDR3 reads: CSVEGRGRGRGTTGELFF. The sequenced DNA is TGCAGCGTTGAAGGGAGGGGGCGCGGTAGGGGTACCACCGGGGAGCTGTTTTTT.